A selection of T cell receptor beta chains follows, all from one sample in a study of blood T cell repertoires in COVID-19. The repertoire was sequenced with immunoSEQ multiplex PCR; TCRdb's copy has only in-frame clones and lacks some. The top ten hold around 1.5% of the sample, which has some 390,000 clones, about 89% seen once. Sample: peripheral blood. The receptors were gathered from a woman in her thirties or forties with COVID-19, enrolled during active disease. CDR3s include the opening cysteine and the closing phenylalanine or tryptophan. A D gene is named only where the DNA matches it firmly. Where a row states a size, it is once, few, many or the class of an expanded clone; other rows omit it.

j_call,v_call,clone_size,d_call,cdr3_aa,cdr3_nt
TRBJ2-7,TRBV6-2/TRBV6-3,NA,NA,CASSYGTGTYEQYF,TGTGCCAGCAGTTACGGTACAGGGACCTACGAGCAGTACTTC
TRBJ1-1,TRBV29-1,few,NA,CSARNRDMSNTEAFF,TGCAGCGCAAGAAACCGGGACATGTCGAACACTGAAGCTTTCTTT
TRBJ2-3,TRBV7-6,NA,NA,CASSLGTGSWADTQYF,TGTGCCAGCAGCTTAGGAACAGGGAGCTGGGCGGATACGCAGTATTTT
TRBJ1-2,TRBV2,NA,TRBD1,CATRDRGPYGYTF,TGTGCCACCCGGGACAGGGGGCCCTATGGCTACACCTTC
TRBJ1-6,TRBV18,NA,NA,CASSGQNSPLHF,TGTGCCAGCTCAGGACAGAATTCACCCCTCCACTTT
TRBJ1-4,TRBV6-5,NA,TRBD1,CATRRRGTGDEKLFF,TGTGCCACCAGAAGACGTGGGACAGGGGATGAAAAACTGTTTTTT
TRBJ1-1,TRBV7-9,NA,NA,CASSAELAEAFF,TGTGCCAGCAGCGCCGAGTTGGCTGAAGCTTTCTTT
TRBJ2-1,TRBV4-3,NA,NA,CASSPEVYNEQFF,TGCGCCAGCAGCCCGGAGGTATACAATGAGCAGTTCTTC
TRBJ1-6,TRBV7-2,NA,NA,CASNGQIDNSPLHF,TGTGCCAGCAACGGACAGATTGATAATTCACCCCTCCACTTT
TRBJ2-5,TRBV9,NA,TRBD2,CASSPRTSRKTQYF,TGTGCCAGCAGCCCCAGGACTAGCCGGAAGACCCAGTACTTC
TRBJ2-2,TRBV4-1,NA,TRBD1,CASSSPLPGTGGNGELFF,TGCGCCAGCAGCAGTCCTCTCCCAGGGACAGGGGGCAACGGGGAGCTGTTTTTT
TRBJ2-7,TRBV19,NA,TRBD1,CASSISGQTYEQYF,TGTGCCAGTAGTATATCGGGACAGACCTACGAGCAGTACTTC
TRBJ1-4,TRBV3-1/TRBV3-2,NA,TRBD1,CASSPQGEREKLFF,TGTGCCAGCAGCCCTCAGGGGGAACGAGAAAAACTGTTTTTT
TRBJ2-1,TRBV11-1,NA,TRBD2,CASSSTLAGGLNEQFF,TGTGCCAGCAGCTCCACCTTGGCGGGAGGGCTCAATGAGCAGTTCTTC
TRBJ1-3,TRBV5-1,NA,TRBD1,CASSRTGWENTIYF,TGCGCCAGCAGCCGGACAGGGTGGGAAAACACCATATATTTT
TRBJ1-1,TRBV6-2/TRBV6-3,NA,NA,CASSPRGETMNTEAFF,TGTGCCAGCAGTCCCCGCGGGGAAACTATGAACACTGAAGCTTTCTTT
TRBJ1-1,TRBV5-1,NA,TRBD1,CASSGDRGRVNTEAFF,TGCGCCAGCAGCGGGGACAGGGGGCGTGTGAACACTGAAGCTTTCTTT